The clone carrying this T cell receptor beta chain showed up just once. This entry comes from a study of blood T cell repertoires in COVID-19. Turning to the study itself: Samples representing acute and convalescent COVID-19 were sourced from the United States, Italy and Spain. Nucleic acid was either cDNA or gDNA, and it came from T cells, B-cell-depleted T cells, or PBMCs.

Trimming took 0 bases from V and 12 from J, leaving 13 bases between them. Looked up from germline, CDR1 is SGHDT and CDR2 is YYEEEE. The CDR3 is 12 amino acids. Authors' data handling: Amplified reference gene primers provided the basis for estimating nucleated cell counts. The table came from immunoSEQ multiplex PCR; TCRdb's copy has only in-frame clones and leaves some out. That table is the source of V, J and clone size, and D and trimming were worked out from the DNA. The sample shows hundreds of thousands of clones, over 70% of them seen only once. In Seattle, patients joined the study during active infection and were tracked longitudinally.

Sequencing was done on a sample of peripheral blood. The J gene is TRBJ2-7, the V gene TRBV5-6; D may be TRBD2 (5 bases). This sequence was found in a woman between 45 and 60 years old with COVID-19, enrolled during active disease. The CDR3 loop is CASSLVEGTRYF. Here the CDR3 DNA reads TGTGCCAGCAGCTTGGTTGAGGGTACTCGGTACTTC.